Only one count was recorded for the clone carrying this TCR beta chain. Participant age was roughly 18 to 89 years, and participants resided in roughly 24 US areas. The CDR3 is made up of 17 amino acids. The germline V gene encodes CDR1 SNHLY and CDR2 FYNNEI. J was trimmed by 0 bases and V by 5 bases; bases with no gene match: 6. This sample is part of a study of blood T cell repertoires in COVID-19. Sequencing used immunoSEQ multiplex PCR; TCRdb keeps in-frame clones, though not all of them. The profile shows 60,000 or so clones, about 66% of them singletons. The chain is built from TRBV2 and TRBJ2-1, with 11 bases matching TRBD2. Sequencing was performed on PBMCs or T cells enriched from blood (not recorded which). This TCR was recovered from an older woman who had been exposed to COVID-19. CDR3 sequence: CASSRLAGSGSYNEQFF. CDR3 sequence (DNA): TGTGCCAGCAGTAGACTAGCGGGATCCGGCTCCTACAATGAGCAGTTCTTC.